This T cell receptor (beta chain) was obtained from a study of early T cells in non-severe SARS-CoV-2 infection. Study details: Bulk RNA from unsorted whole blood was sequenced; chains were unpaired. General observations from the study: VDJdb matching, biased toward anti-spike CD8 responses, missed private and CD4 specificities.

CDR3 length equals 19 residues. CDR1 is MNHEY and CDR2 is SVGEGT in the germline V gene. V was clipped by 6 bases and J by 7 bases; unmatched bases: 22. Individual cDNA molecules received unique molecular identifiers. TCRdb passed the 5' RACE reads through MiXCR, listing each CDR3 protein once. Of roughly 26,000 distinct CDR3 sequences listed, just over 4% are singletons. This clonotype was observed a handful of times. The antigen is not known. This TCR derives from an adult who was a healthcare worker with PCR-confirmed SARS-CoV-2 infection or an uninfected control (not recorded which). The J gene is TRBJ2-7, the V gene TRBV6-2 or TRBV6-3; the match to TRBD2 covers 12 bases. Input material: whole blood. This CDR3 reads CASSPTSGSSISRLWEQYF. The CDR3 nucleotides are TGTGCCAGCAGCCCGACTAGCGGGAGCTCCATTTCTCGTCTTTGGGAGCAGTACTTC.